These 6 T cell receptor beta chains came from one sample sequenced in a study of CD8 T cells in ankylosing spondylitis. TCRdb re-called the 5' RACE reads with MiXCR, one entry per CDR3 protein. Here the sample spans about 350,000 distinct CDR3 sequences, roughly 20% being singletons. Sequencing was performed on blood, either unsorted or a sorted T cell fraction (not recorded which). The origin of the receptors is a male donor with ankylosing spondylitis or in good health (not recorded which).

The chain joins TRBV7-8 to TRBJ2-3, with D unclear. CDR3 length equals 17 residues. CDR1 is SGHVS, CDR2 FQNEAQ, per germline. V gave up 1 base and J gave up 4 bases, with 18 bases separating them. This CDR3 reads CASSLDPRLVKADTQYF. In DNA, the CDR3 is TGTGCCAGCAGCTTAGACCCCAGATTGGTCAAGGCAGATACGCAGTATTTT.

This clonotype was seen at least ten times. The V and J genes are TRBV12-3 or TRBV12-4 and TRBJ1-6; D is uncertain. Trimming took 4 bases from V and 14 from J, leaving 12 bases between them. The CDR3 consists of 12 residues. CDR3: CASSSALRALHF. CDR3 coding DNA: TGTGCCAGCAGTTCGGCCCTACGGGCCCTCCACTTT.

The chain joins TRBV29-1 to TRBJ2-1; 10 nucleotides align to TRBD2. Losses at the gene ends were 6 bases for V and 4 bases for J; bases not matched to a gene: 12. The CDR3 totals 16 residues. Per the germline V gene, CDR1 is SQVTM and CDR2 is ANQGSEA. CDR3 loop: CSVAEELAGIYNEQFF. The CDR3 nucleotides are TGCAGCGTGGCCGAGGAACTAGCGGGGATTTACAATGAGCAGTTCTTC.

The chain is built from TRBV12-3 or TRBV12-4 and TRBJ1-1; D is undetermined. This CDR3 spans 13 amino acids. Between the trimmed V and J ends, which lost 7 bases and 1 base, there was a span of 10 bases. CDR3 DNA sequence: TGTGCCAGCAAATGGGAGGGGAACACTGAAGCTTTCTTT. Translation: CASKWEGNTEAFF.

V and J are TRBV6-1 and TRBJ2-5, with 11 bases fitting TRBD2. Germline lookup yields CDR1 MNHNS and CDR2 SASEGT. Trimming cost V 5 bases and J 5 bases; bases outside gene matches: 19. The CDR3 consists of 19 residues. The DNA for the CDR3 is TGTGCCAGCAGTATTTACGTCGGTGTAGCGGGGGGGCGTTCCGAGACCCAGTACTTC. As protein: CASSIYVGVAGGRSETQYF.

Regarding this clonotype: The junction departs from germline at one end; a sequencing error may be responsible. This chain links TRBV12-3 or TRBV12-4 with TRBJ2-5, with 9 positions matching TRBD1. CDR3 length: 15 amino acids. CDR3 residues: CANSPRDRELETQYF. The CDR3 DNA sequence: TGTGCCAACAGTCCCCGGGACAGGGAGTTGGAGACCCAGTACTTC.